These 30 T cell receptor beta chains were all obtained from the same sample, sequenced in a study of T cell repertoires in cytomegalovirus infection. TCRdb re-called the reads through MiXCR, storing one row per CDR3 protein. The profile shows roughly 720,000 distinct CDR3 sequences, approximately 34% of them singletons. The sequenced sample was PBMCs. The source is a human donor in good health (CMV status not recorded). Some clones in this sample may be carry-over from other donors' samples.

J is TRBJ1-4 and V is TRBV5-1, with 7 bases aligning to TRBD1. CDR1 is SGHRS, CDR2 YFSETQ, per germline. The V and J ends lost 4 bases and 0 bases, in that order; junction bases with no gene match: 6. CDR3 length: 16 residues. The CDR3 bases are TGCGCCAGCAGCGTATCAGGGGGAGCAACTAATGAAAAACTGTTTTTT. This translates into CASSVSGGATNEKLFF.

CDR3 DNA: TGTGCCAGCTCACCACTAGCGGCCAACCCCTACAATGAGCAGTTCTTC. This gives the protein CASSPLAANPYNEQFF. The chain combines TRBV18 with TRBJ2-1; perhaps TRBD2 as D (6 bases). V was pared by 1 base and J by 2 bases, with 12 bases between. CDR1 is KGHSH and CDR2 is LQKENI in the germline V gene. The CDR3 extends over 16 amino acids.

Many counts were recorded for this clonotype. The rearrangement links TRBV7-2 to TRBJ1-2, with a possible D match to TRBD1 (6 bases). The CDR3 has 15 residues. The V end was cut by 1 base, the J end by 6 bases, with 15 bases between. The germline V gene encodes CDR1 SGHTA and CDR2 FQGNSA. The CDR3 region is CASSLVIGGLDGYTF. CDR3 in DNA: TGTGCCAGCAGCTTAGTGATAGGGGGTCTTGATGGCTACACCTTC.

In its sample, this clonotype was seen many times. CDR3 bases: TGTGCCAGCAGCTTAAGGACTAGCGGGGTCTACGAGCAGTACTTC. Its translation is CASSLRTSGVYEQYF. The V and J genes are TRBV7-2 and TRBJ2-7, with 12 bases that match TRBD2. Germline CDR1 and CDR2: SGHTA and FQGNSA. CDR3 length: 15 residues. V was clipped by 2 bases and J by 3 bases; unmatched bases: 2.

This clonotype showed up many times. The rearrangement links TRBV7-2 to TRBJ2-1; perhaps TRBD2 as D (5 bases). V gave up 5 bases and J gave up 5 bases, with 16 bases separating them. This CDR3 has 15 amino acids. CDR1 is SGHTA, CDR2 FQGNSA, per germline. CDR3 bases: TGTGCCAGCAGCCAAAGATCGGGGTGGGACAATGAGCAGTTCTTC. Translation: CASSQRSGWDNEQFF. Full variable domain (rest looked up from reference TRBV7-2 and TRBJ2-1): GAGVSQSPSNKVTEKGKDVELRCDPISGHTALYWYRQSLGQGLEFLIYFQGNSAPDKSGLPSDRFSAERTGGSVSTLTIQRTQQEDSAVYLCASSQRSGWDNEQFFGPGTRLTVL.

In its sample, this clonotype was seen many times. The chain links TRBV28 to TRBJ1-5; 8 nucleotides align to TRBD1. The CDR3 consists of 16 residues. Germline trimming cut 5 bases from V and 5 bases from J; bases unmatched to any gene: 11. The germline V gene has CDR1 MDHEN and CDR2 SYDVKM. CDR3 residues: CASSGWLTGDDQPQHF. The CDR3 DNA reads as TGTGCCAGCAGTGGCTGGTTGACAGGGGACGATCAGCCCCAGCATTTT.

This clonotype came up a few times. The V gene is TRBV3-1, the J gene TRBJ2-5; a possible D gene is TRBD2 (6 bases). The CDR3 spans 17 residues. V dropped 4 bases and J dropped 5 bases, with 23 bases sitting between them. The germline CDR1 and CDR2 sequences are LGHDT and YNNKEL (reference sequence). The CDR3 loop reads CASSLLNGGIDFETQYF. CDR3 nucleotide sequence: TGTGCCAGCAGCCTTCTGAACGGCGGGATCGACTTCGAGACCCAGTACTTC.

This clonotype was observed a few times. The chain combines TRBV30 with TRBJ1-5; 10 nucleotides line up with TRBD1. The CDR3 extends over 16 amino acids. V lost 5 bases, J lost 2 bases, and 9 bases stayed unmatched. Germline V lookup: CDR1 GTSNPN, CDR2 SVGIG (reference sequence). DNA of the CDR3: TGTGCCTGGTCGGGACAGGGGTTTAGGGGCAATCAGCCCCAGCATTTT. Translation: CAWSGQGFRGNQPQHF.

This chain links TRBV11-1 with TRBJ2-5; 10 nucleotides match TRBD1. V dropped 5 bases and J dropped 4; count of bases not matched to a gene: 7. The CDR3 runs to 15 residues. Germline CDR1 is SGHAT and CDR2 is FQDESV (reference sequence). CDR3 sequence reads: CASSNDRGRGETQYF. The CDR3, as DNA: TGTGCCAGCAGCAACGACAGGGGGCGCGGAGAGACCCAGTACTTC.

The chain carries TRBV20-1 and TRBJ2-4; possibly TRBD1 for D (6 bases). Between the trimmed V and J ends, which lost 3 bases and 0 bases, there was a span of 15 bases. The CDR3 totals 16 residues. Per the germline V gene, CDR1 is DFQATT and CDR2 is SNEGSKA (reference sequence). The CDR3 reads CSASSRQALAKNIQYF. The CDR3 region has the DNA TGCAGTGCTAGCAGCCGACAGGCCCTAGCCAAAAACATTCAGTACTTC.

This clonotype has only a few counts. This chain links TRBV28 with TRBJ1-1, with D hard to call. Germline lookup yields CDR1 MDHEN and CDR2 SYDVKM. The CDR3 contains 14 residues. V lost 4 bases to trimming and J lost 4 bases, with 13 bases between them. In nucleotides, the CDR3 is TGTGCCAGCAGTTACTATTTGGACGGCACTGAAGCTTTCTTT. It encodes CASSYYLDGTEAFF.

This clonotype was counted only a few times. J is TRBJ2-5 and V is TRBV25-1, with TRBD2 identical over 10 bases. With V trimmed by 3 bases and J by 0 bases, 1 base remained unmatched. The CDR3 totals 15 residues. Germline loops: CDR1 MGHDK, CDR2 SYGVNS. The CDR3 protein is CASSELAGDQETQYF. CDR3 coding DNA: TGTGCCAGCAGTGAGCTAGCGGGAGACCAAGAGACCCAGTACTTC.

The CDR3 region is CASSQDPTGNQPQHF. The CDR3 nucleotides are TGCGCCAGCAGCCAAGATCCCACAGGGAATCAGCCCCAGCATTTT. This sequence joins TRBV4-1 and TRBJ1-5; D may be TRBD1 (6 bases). CDR1 and CDR2 (germline): MGHRA, YSYEKL. The CDR3 covers 15 residues. Trimming pared 0 bases from V and 4 bases from J, leaving 10 bases between.

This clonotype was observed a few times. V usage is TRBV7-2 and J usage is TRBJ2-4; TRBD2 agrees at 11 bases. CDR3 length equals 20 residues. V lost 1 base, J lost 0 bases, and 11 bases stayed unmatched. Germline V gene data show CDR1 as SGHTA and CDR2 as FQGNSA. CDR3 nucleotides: TGTGCCAGCAGCTTAGAGTCTCTAGCGGGGGGCCAGCTAGCCAAAAACATTCAGTACTTC. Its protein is CASSLESLAGGQLAKNIQYF.

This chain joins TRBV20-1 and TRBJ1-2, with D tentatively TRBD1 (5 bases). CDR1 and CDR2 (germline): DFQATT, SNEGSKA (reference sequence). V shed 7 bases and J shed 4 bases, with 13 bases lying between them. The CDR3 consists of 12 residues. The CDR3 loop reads CSVGAKFYGYTF. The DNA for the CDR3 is TGCAGTGTCGGGGCCAAGTTCTATGGCTACACCTTC.

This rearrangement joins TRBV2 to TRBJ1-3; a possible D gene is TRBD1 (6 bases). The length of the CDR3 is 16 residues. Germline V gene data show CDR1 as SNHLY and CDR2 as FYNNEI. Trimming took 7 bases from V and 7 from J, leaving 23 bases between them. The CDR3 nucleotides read TGTGCCAGCATTGGTATCGGTTGGGGGGCCGGGAACACCATATATTTT. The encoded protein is CASIGIGWGAGNTIYF.

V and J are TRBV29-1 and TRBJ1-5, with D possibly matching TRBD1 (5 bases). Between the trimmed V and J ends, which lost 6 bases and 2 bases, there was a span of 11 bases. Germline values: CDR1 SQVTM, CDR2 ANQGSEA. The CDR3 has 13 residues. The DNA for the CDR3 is TGCAGCGTCAAGGGGTTAGGCAATCAGCCCCAGCATTTT. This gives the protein CSVKGLGNQPQHF.

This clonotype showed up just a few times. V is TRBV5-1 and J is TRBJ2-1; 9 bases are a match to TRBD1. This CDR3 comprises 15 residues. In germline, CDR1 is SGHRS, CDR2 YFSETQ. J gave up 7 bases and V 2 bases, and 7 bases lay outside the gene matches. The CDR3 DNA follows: TGCGCCAGCAGCTTAAGTGGGACAGGGCCTAATGAGCAGTTCTTC. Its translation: CASSLSGTGPNEQFF.

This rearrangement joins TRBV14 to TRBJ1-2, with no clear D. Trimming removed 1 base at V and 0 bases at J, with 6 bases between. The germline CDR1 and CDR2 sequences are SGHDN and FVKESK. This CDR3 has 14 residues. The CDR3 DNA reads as TGTGCCAGCAGCCAAGTGGGGTCTAACTATGGCTACACCTTC. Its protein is CASSQVGSNYGYTF.

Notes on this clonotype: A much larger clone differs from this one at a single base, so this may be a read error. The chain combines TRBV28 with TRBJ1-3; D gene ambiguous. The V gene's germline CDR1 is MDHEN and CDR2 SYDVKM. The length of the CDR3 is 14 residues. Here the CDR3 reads CASSSPSSGNTRYF. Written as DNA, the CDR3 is TGTGCCAGCAGCTCCCCCAGCTCTGGAAACACCAGATATTTT.

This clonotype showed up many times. Here the CDR3 reads CASSSREGNEQFF. In DNA, the CDR3 is TGTGCCAGCAGCTCTCGGGAGGGCAATGAGCAGTTCTTC. This chain links TRBV7-6 with TRBJ2-1; 8 bases are a match to TRBD2. CDR3 size: 13 residues. Trimming took 4 bases from V and 6 from J; bases not matched to a gene: 2. CDR1 is SGHVS and CDR2 is FNYEAQ in the germline V gene.

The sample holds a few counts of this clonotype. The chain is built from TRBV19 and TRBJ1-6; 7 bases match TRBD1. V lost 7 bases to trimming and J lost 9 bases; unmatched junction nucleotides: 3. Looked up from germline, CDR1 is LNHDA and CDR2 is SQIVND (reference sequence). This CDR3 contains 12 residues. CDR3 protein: CASTAGGSPLHF. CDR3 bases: TGTGCCAGTACCGCAGGGGGTTCACCCCTCCACTTT. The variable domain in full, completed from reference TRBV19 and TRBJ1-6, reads DGGITQSPKYLFRKEGQNVTLSCEQNLNHDAMYWYRQDPGQGLRLIYYSQIVNDFQKGDIAEGYSVSREKKESFPLTVTSAQKNPTAFYLCASTAGGSPLHFGNGTRLTVT.

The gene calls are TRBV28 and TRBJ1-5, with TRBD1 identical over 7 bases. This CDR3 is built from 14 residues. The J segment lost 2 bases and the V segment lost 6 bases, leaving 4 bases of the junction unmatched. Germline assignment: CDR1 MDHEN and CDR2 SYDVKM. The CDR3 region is CASRGGQRNQPQHF. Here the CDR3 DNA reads TGTGCCAGCAGGGGGGGACAGCGCAATCAGCCCCAGCATTTT.

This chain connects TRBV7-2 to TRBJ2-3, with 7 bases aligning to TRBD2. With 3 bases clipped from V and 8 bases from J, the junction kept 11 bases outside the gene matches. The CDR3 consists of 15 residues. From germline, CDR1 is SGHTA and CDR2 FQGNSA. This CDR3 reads CASSLAIEPGGTQYF. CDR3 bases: TGTGCCAGCAGCTTGGCTATTGAGCCGGGGGGTACGCAGTATTTT. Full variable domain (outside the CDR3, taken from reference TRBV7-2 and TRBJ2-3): GAGVSQSPSNKVTEKGKDVELRCDPISGHTALYWYRQSLGQGLEFLIYFQGNSAPDKSGLPSDRFSAERTGGSVSTLTIQRTQQEDSAVYLCASSLAIEPGGTQYFGPGTRLTVL.

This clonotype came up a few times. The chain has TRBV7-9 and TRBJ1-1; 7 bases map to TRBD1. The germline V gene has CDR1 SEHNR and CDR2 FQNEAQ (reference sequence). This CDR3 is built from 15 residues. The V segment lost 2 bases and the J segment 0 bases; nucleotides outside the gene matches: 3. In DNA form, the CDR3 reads TGTGCCAGCAGCTTATTGGACAGGATGAACACTGAAGCTTTCTTT. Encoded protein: CASSLLDRMNTEAFF.

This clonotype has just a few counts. The CDR3 nucleotides are TGCAGTGCTTCTAAGGACGACAGCTCCTATAATTCACCCCTCCACTTT. Translation: CSASKDDSSYNSPLHF. The gene calls are TRBV20-1 and TRBJ1-6, with D possibly TRBD1 on 5 matching bases. V was cut by 5 bases and J by 0 bases, with 14 bases left in between. In germline, CDR1 is DFQATT, CDR2 SNEGSKA (reference sequence). The CDR3 sequence is 16 residues long.

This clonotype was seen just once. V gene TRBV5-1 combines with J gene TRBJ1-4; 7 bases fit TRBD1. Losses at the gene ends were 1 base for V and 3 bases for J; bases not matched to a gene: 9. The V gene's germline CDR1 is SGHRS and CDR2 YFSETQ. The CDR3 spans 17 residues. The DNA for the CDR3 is TGCGCCAGCAGCTTGAGACCGACCGGGACAGCTAATGAAAAACTGTTTTTT. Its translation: CASSLRPTGTANEKLFF. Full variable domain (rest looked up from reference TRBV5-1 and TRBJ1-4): KAGVTQTPRYLIKTRGQQVTLSCSPISGHRSVSWYQQTPGQGLQFLFEYFSETQRNKGNFPGRFSGRQFSNSRSEMNVSTLELGDSALYLCASSLRPTGTANEKLFFGSGTQLSVL.

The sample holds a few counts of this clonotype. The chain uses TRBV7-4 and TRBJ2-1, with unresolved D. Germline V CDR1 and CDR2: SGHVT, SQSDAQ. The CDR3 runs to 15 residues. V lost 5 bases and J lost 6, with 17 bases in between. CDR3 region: CASSLDGHESNEQFF. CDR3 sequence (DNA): TGTGCCAGCAGCCTAGACGGCCATGAGTCCAATGAGCAGTTCTTC.

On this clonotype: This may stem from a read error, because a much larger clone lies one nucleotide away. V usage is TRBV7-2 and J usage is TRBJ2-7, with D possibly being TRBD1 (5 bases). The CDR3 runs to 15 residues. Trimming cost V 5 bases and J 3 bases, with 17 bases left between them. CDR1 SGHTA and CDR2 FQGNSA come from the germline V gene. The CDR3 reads CASSPNPRQCYEQYF. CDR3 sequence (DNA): TGTGCCAGCAGCCCCAACCCCCGACAGTGCTACGAGCAGTACTTC.

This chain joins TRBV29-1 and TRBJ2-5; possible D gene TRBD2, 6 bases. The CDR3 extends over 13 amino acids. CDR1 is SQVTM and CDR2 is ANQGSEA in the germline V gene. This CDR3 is CSTVGLAQETQYF. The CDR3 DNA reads TGCAGTACCGTAGGGCTAGCGCAAGAGACCCAGTACTTC.